The 27 T cell receptor beta chains below were found in one sample sequenced in a study of PD-1 blockade in classical Hodgkin lymphoma. Time point meaning: cycle 4 day 1 (C4D1), after five to seven weeks of nivolumab. Patients all relapsed after autologous stem cell transplantation, and there was variation in brentuximab vedotin exposure. Libraries were prepared by immunoSEQ multiplex PCR; TCRdb keeps only in-frame clonotypes and omits some of them. The data show roughly 16,000 clones, roughly four fifths seen once. Material: peripheral blood mononuclear cells (PBMCs), obtained before the fourth cycle of nivolumab. These receptors were taken from a human donor with classical Hodgkin lymphoma.

V and J are TRBV19 and TRBJ1-1; D is possibly TRBD1 (5 bases). Germline loops: CDR1 LNHDA, CDR2 SQIVND (reference sequence). Trimming pared 3 bases from V and 1 base from J, leaving 12 bases between. This CDR3 region has 15 residues. The DNA for the CDR3 is TGTGCCAGTAGTATGTGGGGGATTGGGAACACTGAAGCTTTCTTT. Its protein product is CASSMWGIGNTEAFF.

The chain uses TRBV15 and TRBJ2-7; TRBD1 or TRBD2 may be the D gene (5 bases each). Trimming left V 5 bases short and J 4 bases short, with 12 bases between. CDR3 length equals 13 residues. Germline V gives CDR1 LNHNV, CDR2 YYDKDF (reference sequence). The CDR3 nucleotides are TGTGCCACCAGCTCCGGGGCGGATTACGAGCAGTACTTC. Protein sequence: CATSSGADYEQYF.

The CDR3 sequence: CASSPTDNGVSTEAFF. CDR3 bases: TGTGCCAGCAGCCCAACCGACAATGGGGTGTCCACTGAAGCTTTCTTT. The rearrangement links TRBV7-8 to TRBJ1-1; the D is unclear. The CDR3 contains 16 residues. In germline, CDR1 is SGHVS, CDR2 FQNEAQ. The V and J ends lost 5 bases and 4 bases respectively, with 20 bases between them. The variable domain in full, completed from reference TRBV7-8 and TRBJ1-1, reads GAGVSQSPRYKVAKRGQDVALRCDPISGHVSLFWYQQALGQGPEFLTYFQNEAQLDKSGLPSDRFFAERPEGSVSTLKIQRTQQEDSAVYLCASSPTDNGVSTEAFFGQGTRLTVV.

CDR3: CASSPTGDGGNYGYTF. As DNA, the CDR3 is TGTGCCAGCTCACCAACAGGGGACGGGGGTAACTATGGCTACACCTTC. J is TRBJ1-2 and V is TRBV18; 7 nucleotides align to TRBD1. The V gene's germline CDR1 is KGHSH and CDR2 LQKENI. The trim removed 2 bases at V and 1 base at J, leaving 7 bases unmatched. The CDR3 sequence is 16 residues long.

This clone was observed a few times. This sequence joins TRBV5-6 and TRBJ2-5, with D possibly matching TRBD1 (5 bases). The CDR3 has 14 amino acids. Trimming left V 0 bases short and J 5 bases short, with 11 bases between. CDR1 and CDR2 (germline): SGHDT, YYEEEE. The CDR3 DNA sequence: TGTGCCAGCAGCTTGGTCCAGGGTGGGGAGACCCAGTACTTC. It translates to CASSLVQGGETQYF. Full variable domain (rest looked up from reference TRBV5-6 and TRBJ2-5): DAGVTQSPTHLIKTRGQQVTLRCSPKSGHDTVSWYQQALGQGPQFIFQYYEEEERQRGNFPDRFSGHQFPNYSSELNVNALLLGDSALYLCASSLVQGGETQYFGPGTRLLVL.

The genes are TRBV4-1 and TRBJ2-7; maybe TRBD2 (5 bases). Germline CDR1 reads MGHRA; CDR2 reads YSYEKL. V was trimmed by 4 bases and J by 5 bases, leaving 12 bases between them. This CDR3 contains 13 residues. Here the CDR3 DNA reads TGCGCCAGCAGCCTAGCCGGGGTGAACGAGCAGTACTTC. Translating it yields CASSLAGVNEQYF.

As to this clone: Other DNA sequences in the sample encode the same CDR3. The genes are TRBV7-9 and TRBJ2-2; possibly TRBD1 for D (6 bases). Germline CDR1 is SEHNR and CDR2 is FQNEAQ (reference sequence). This CDR3 spans 17 amino acids. V lost 7 bases and J lost 4, with 22 bases in between. CDR3 coding DNA: TGTGCCAGCAACCAGCCCCGGGCAGGGGCCTTCACCGGGGAGCTGTTTTTT. Amino acids: CASNQPRAGAFTGELFF.

The chain joins TRBV9 to TRBJ1-2; D might be TRBD1 (6 bases). The CDR3 totals 13 residues. CDR1 SGDLS and CDR2 YYNGEE come from the germline V gene. V was shortened by 0 bases and J by 4 bases, with 7 bases between the two germline ends. CDR3 sequence (DNA): TGTGCCAGCAGCGTAGGGGACACCTATGGCTACACCTTC. Translation: CASSVGDTYGYTF.

The chain employs TRBV21-1 and TRBJ2-1; the table's D call, TRBD2, has no DNA check behind it. TRBV21-1 corresponds to a pseudogene. The CDR3 is made up of 18 amino acids. CDR3 coding DNA: TGTGCCAGCAGCAAAGCGCTTTGGCCAGCCGGGCGGGGAAATGAGCAGTTCTTC. As protein: CASSKALWPAGRGNEQFF.

This clone was observed once. The J gene is TRBJ2-5, the V gene TRBV5-1; D possibly corresponds to TRBD1 (7 bases). The V gene lost 5 bases and the J gene lost 2 bases, with 16 bases spanning the gap. The length of the CDR3 is 15 residues. Germline V gives CDR1 SGHRS, CDR2 YFSETQ. DNA for the CDR3: TGCGCCAGCAGTTGGATGGAGGGGGCACAAGAGACCCAGTACTTC. Its translation: CASSWMEGAQETQYF.

The rearrangement joins TRBV9 to TRBJ1-2; 7 positions agree with TRBD1. Losses at the gene ends were 3 bases for V and 2 bases for J; bases not matched to a gene: 7. Germline V gives CDR1 SGDLS, CDR2 YYNGEE. CDR3 length: 15 amino acids. This CDR3 is CASSARDRSNYGYTF. CDR3 DNA: TGTGCCAGCAGCGCCCGGGACAGATCAAACTATGGCTACACCTTC.

This chain connects TRBV29-1 to TRBJ1-5, with 11 positions matching TRBD1. The CDR3 covers 17 residues. Germline CDR1 SQVTM, CDR2 ANQGSEA. The junction had 10 bases not matched to a gene; V was cut back by 5 bases and J by 1 base. CDR3 sequence reads: CSVSDRGRPGSNQPQHF. The CDR3, as DNA: TGCAGCGTTTCGGACAGGGGGCGCCCCGGGAGCAATCAGCCCCAGCATTTT.

The chain recombines TRBV30 with TRBJ2-5; possible D gene TRBD2, 7 bases. Per germline, CDR1 GTSNPN and CDR2 SVGIG (reference sequence). V was shortened by 0 bases and J by 1 base, with 9 bases between the two germline ends. CDR3 length equals 14 residues. CDR3 bases: TGTGCCTGGAGTGTTAGGGGGGGCCAAGAGACCCAGTACTTC. This translates into CAWSVRGGQETQYF. Looking up the rest from reference TRBV30 and TRBJ2-5 gives the full variable domain: SQTIHQWPATLVQPVGSPLSLECTVEGTSNPNLYWYRQAAGRGLQLLFYSVGIGQISSEVPQNLSASRPQDRQFILSSKKLLLSDSGFYLCAWSVRGGQETQYFGPGTRLLVL.

The V and J genes are TRBV19 and TRBJ1-5; D ambiguous. Germline CDR1 and CDR2: LNHDA and SQIVND (reference sequence). The germline V and J ends were trimmed by 5 bases and 0 bases, with 5 bases remaining between them. This CDR3 region has 13 residues. The CDR3 coding sequence is TGTGCCAGTAGTCAGCTTAGCAATCAGCCCCAGCATTTT. Protein product: CASSQLSNQPQHF.

This chain joins TRBV7-8 and TRBJ1-5; possibly TRBD1 for D (6 bases). Germline V gene lookup returns CDR1 SGHVS and CDR2 FQNEAQ. V gave up 5 bases and J gave up 3 bases, with 11 bases separating them. The CDR3 totals 14 residues. The CDR3 spells CASSPTGTNQPQHF. The CDR3 nucleotides read TGTGCCAGCAGCCCCACAGGGACCAATCAGCCCCAGCATTTT.

The chain employs TRBV5-5 and TRBJ2-1; 7 bases are shared with TRBD2. J was trimmed by 9 bases and V by 7 bases; bases with no gene match: 13. The CDR3 is 14 amino acids. The germline V gene encodes CDR1 SGHKS and CDR2 YYEKEE (reference sequence). In nucleotides, the CDR3 is TGTGCCAGCTGGAGTGGGGGAGTAGCGGGTGAGCAGTTCTTC. Protein sequence: CASWSGGVAGEQFF.

The genes are TRBV4-3 and TRBJ1-6; 7 positions agree with TRBD1. Per the germline V gene, CDR1 is LGHNA and CDR2 is YSLEER. With 0 bases clipped from V and 7 bases from J, the junction kept 6 bases outside the gene matches. CDR3 length: 16 residues. In DNA, the CDR3 is TGCGCCAGCAGCCAAGAACCAACAGGGGTAAATTCACCCCTCCACTTT. This encodes CASSQEPTGVNSPLHF.

This chain connects TRBV4-3 to TRBJ1-5; D remains ambiguous. Trimming left V 4 bases short and J 1 base short, with 8 bases between. The CDR3 contains 14 residues. Germline V lookup: CDR1 LGHNA, CDR2 YSLEER. CDR3 DNA: TGCGCCAGCAGCCCTACAATAAGCAATCAGCCCCAGCATTTT. Translating it yields CASSPTISNQPQHF.

The chain combines TRBV6-5 with TRBJ2-2, with 10 positions matching TRBD2. CDR1 is MNHEY, CDR2 SVGAGI, per germline. The CDR3 length is 16 residues. Trimming at V came to 4 bases and at J to 4 bases, leaving 6 bases not matched to a gene. The CDR3 nucleotides read TGTGCCAGCAGTTCGTCAACTAGCGGGGTCACCGGGGAGCTGTTTTTT. This gives the protein CASSSSTSGVTGELFF.

This clone was found once. The genes are TRBV7-8 and TRBJ1-3; TRBD1 agrees at 7 bases. V gave up 5 bases and J gave up 0 bases; unmatched junction bases: 4. The CDR3 has 15 amino acids. Germline CDR1 SGHVS, CDR2 FQNEAQ. The CDR3 here is CASSLGQISGNTIYF. The CDR3 nucleotides are TGTGCCAGCAGCCTGGGACAGATCTCTGGAAACACCATATATTTT.

The rearrangement uses TRBV7-8 and TRBJ2-5, with D possibly being TRBD2 (5 bases). The V and J ends lost 3 bases and 6 bases respectively, with 14 bases between them. The CDR3 has 14 amino acids. CDR1 SGHVS and CDR2 FQNEAQ come from the germline V gene. The CDR3 DNA follows: TGTGCCAGCAGCTTCGCCCGGGAAGGGAAGACCCAGTACTTC. Protein sequence: CASSFAREGKTQYF.

The chain employs TRBV7-9 and TRBJ1-2; no clear D gene. CDR1 and CDR2 (germline): SEHNR, FQNEAQ (reference sequence). Trimming removed 3 bases at V and 8 bases at J, with 10 bases between. The CDR3 is 12 residues long. The chain's CDR3 is CASSLIGEGYTF. The CDR3 nucleotides are TGTGCCAGCAGCTTGATCGGGGAAGGCTACACCTTC.

The rearrangement joins TRBV5-1 to TRBJ1-6; tentatively, D is TRBD1 (6 bases). In germline, CDR1 is SGHRS, CDR2 YFSETQ. Between the trimmed V and J ends, which lost 0 bases and 5 bases, there was a span of 6 bases. The CDR3 runs 14 residues. The DNA of the CDR3 is TGCGCCAGCAGCTTGGACAGGGATAATTCACCCCTCCACTTT. It encodes CASSLDRDNSPLHF.

This rearrangement joins TRBV7-3 to TRBJ2-2; weak D call: TRBD2 (6 bases). CDR3 size: 17 residues. Per the germline V gene, CDR1 is SGHTA and CDR2 is FQGTGA. Trimming left V 2 bases short and J 1 base short, with 14 bases between. The chain's CDR3 is CASSLRRTGENTGELFF. The CDR3 DNA sequence: TGTGCCAGCAGCTTACGTCGGACGGGGGAGAACACCGGGGAGCTGTTTTTT.

V gene TRBV28 combines with J gene TRBJ1-2; D is ambiguous. The V and J ends lost 1 base and 3 bases respectively, with 9 bases between them. The CDR3 has 14 residues. Germline CDR1 is MDHEN and CDR2 is SYDVKM. The CDR3 sequence: CASSLSHEHYGYTF. Written as DNA, the CDR3 is TGTGCCAGCAGTTTATCGCACGAGCACTATGGCTACACCTTC.

The chain couples TRBV6-5 to TRBJ1-1, with unresolved D. The germline gives CDR1 MNHEY, CDR2 SVGAGI. V dropped 6 bases and J dropped 0 bases, with 14 bases sitting between them. The CDR3 runs 15 residues. The CDR3 coding sequence is TGTGCCAGCAGAAAGGGTCCTCTTATGAACACTGAAGCTTTCTTT. This encodes CASRKGPLMNTEAFF.

The chain uses TRBV7-8 and TRBJ2-3; D is uncertain. V lost 0 bases to trimming and J lost 2 bases, with 9 bases between them. Germline assignment: CDR1 SGHVS and CDR2 FQNEAQ. The CDR3 sequence is 15 residues long. CDR3 nucleotide sequence: TGTGCCAGCAGCTTAGCAGCTTTAGACACAGATACGCAGTATTTT. It codes for CASSLAALDTDTQYF.